Listed below are T cell receptor beta chains from one sample, sequenced in a study of blood T cell repertoires in COVID-19. TCRdb's table, derived via immunoSEQ multiplex PCR, lists solely in-frame clones and lacks some. The table has roughly 200,000 clones, approximately 88% seen once. Sequenced input: peripheral blood. The receptors stem from a man aged 35 to 55 with acute or convalescent COVID-19. The CDR3 runs from the conserved cysteine through the conserved F or W.

v_call: TRBV5-1; j_call: TRBJ1-1; cdr3_length: 16; cdr3_aa: CASRGRGALGNTEAFF
v_call: TRBV5-1; j_call: TRBJ2-1; cdr3_length: 15; cdr3_aa: CASSLELAGASDAFF
v_call: TRBV4-3; j_call: TRBJ2-4; cdr3_length: 20; cdr3_aa: CASSQDVGTGINLAKNIQYF
v_call: TRBV18; j_call: TRBJ2-3; cdr3_length: 13; cdr3_aa: CASQGSVVDTQYF
v_call: TRBV24-1; j_call: TRBJ2-1; cdr3_length: 16; cdr3_aa: CATSSGRDRGGNEQFF
v_call: TRBV3-1/TRBV3-2; j_call: TRBJ1-2; cdr3_length: 15; cdr3_aa: CASSQNTGFSDGYTF
v_call: TRBV18; j_call: TRBJ1-2; cdr3_length: 14; cdr3_aa: CASSPPSVLGGYTF
v_call: TRBV19; j_call: TRBJ2-3; cdr3_length: 15; cdr3_aa: CASSMAGGGTDTQYF
v_call: TRBV3-1/TRBV3-2; j_call: TRBJ2-2; cdr3_length: 15; cdr3_aa: CASKRTGGMAGELFF
v_call: TRBV2; j_call: TRBJ1-2; cdr3_length: 11; cdr3_aa: CASSQGLGYTF
v_call: TRBV3-1/TRBV3-2; j_call: TRBJ1-5; cdr3_length: 13; cdr3_aa: CASSQAGDQPQHF
v_call: TRBV6-5; j_call: TRBJ1-4; cdr3_length: 14; cdr3_aa: CASRPRGTNEKLFF
v_call: TRBV11-1; j_call: TRBJ2-2; cdr3_length: 16; cdr3_aa: CASSELAHANTGELFF
v_call: TRBV18; j_call: TRBJ1-5; cdr3_length: 14; cdr3_aa: CASSRLGADQPQHF
v_call: TRBV5-1; j_call: TRBJ2-7; cdr3_length: 13; cdr3_aa: CASSLRAGDEQYF
v_call: TRBV19; j_call: TRBJ1-1; cdr3_length: 17; cdr3_aa: CASTPLGNRGSNTEAFF
v_call: TRBV5-6; j_call: TRBJ2-7; cdr3_length: 14; cdr3_aa: CASSLDSGSYEQYF
v_call: TRBV11-2; j_call: TRBJ1-1; cdr3_length: 13; cdr3_aa: CASSLSRETEAFF
v_call: TRBV12-3/TRBV12-4; j_call: TRBJ2-1; cdr3_length: 13; cdr3_aa: CASTNGGLGEQFF
v_call: TRBV5-1; j_call: TRBJ1-1; cdr3_length: 13; cdr3_aa: CASSFGLNTEAFF
v_call: TRBV19; j_call: TRBJ2-3; cdr3_length: 16; cdr3_aa: CASSIDVGRYTDTQYF
v_call: TRBV2; j_call: TRBJ1-6; cdr3_length: 16; cdr3_aa: CASSEEAGSYNSPLHF
v_call: TRBV5-1; j_call: TRBJ2-1; cdr3_length: 15; cdr3_aa: CASSLAEAEYNEQFF
v_call: TRBV5-4; j_call: TRBJ2-3; cdr3_length: 14; cdr3_aa: CASSLGAHTDTQYF
v_call: TRBV6-4; j_call: TRBJ2-5; cdr3_length: 15; cdr3_aa: CASSDVSGAQETQYF
v_call: TRBV9; j_call: TRBJ2-7; cdr3_length: 14; cdr3_aa: CASSRDRSLGEQYF
v_call: TRBV4-3; j_call: TRBJ1-4; cdr3_length: 16; cdr3_aa: CASSQDSGTGLEKLFF
v_call: TRBV11-2; j_call: TRBJ2-2; cdr3_length: 16; cdr3_aa: CASSPRGSGGPWELFF
v_call: TRBV5-1; j_call: TRBJ2-6; cdr3_length: 15; cdr3_aa: CASSRGGVGANVLTF
v_call: TRBV28; j_call: TRBJ2-7; cdr3_length: 13; cdr3_aa: CALSRGAAYEQYF
v_call: TRBV5-5; j_call: TRBJ2-5; cdr3_length: 14; cdr3_aa: CASSFQGSQETQYF
v_call: TRBV19; j_call: TRBJ1-1; cdr3_length: 13; cdr3_aa: CASSTTGQGGAFF
v_call: TRBV6-5; j_call: TRBJ1-1; cdr3_length: 12; cdr3_aa: CAVGGRYTEAFF
v_call: TRBV25-1; j_call: TRBJ2-7; cdr3_length: 16; cdr3_aa: CASSETTPTSSYEQYF
v_call: TRBV5-5; j_call: TRBJ1-5; cdr3_length: 15; cdr3_aa: CASSPWTGGVQPQHF
v_call: TRBV9; j_call: TRBJ1-1; cdr3_length: 14; cdr3_aa: CASSVVSGGTEAFF
v_call: TRBV30; j_call: TRBJ1-1; cdr3_length: 13; cdr3_aa: CAWSVHGAAEAFF
v_call: TRBV2; j_call: TRBJ1-2; cdr3_length: 14; cdr3_aa: CASSEEFGGYGYTF
v_call: TRBV6-1; j_call: TRBJ2-6; cdr3_length: 17; cdr3_aa: CASSERFIRSGANVLTF
v_call: TRBV5-1; j_call: TRBJ2-7; cdr3_length: 17; cdr3_aa: CASSLAWTSGSGWEQYF
v_call: TRBV18; j_call: TRBJ1-4; cdr3_length: 14; cdr3_aa: CASSLGTGNEKLFF